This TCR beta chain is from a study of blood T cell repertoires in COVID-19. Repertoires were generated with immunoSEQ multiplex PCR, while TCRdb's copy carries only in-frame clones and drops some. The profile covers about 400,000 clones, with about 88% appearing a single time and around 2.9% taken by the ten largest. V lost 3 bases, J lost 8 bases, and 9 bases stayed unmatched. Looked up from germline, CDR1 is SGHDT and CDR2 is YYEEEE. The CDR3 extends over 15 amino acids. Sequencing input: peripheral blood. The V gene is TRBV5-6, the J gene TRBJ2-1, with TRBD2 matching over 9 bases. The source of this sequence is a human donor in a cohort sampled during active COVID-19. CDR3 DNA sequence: TGTGCCAGCAGCTCACCCGGGACTAGCAATGATGAGCAGTTCTTC. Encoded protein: CASSSPGTSNDEQFF.